What follows is one T cell receptor beta chain and its context. Its target antigen remains unknown. No base quality values were provided; no much bigger clone lies one nucleotide off. What this sample's time point label stands for: baseline before first vaccination. Vaccinee samples came from UK trials COV001 and COV002, including a single-blind randomized controlled phase 2/3 trial of AZD1222 (ChAdOx1 nCoV-19) in healthy adults. For TCRbeta chain sequencing, PBMC samples were collected from trial participants at day 0 and at day 28 after the second dose. The sample comes from a study of T cell responses to AZD1222 COVID-19 vaccine (dated by TCRdb to the early 2020s). Broadly, across the study: Because spike-specific TCR depth and breadth did not differ between the two schedules, AZD1222 recipients who got a second dose at roughly 4 weeks were pooled with those who got a second dose at roughly 12 weeks. A total of 230 to 250 trial participants underwent TCR sequencing, of whom 200 to 220 received two doses of AZD1222 and around 26 received two doses of the MenACWY control vaccine. Enrollment into the trials was organized by age into subgroups of 18-55, 56-69 and 70-plus years, and those subgroups contained roughly 150, 30 and 60 TCR-sequenced participants, respectively.

General study outcomes and caveats: Conclusions about previously exposed vaccinees were limited because only 5 or 6 AZD1222 recipients were SARS-CoV-2 seropositive at baseline. Because no samples from the day 14 peak response were available, repertoires could be characterized only after the peak T cell response. The 56-69-year group was small, and its depth increase did not reach significance, likely because of low power. Nearly half of unique spike-specific TCRs reportedly recognized epitopes outside regions mutated in the B.1.351 and B.1.1.7 variants. The vaccine-associated CD4 TCRs covered the entire spike protein, and the dominant responses fell in regions 160-218 and 743-854. After two AZD1222 doses, spike-specific TCR breadth and depth were significantly higher than at day 0 and than in MenACWY recipients. Participants were mostly white British, with more females than males. The authors suggested clonal diversity may have been underestimated.

Between the V and J ends, shortened by 1 base and 3 bases respectively, the junction contains 4 bases. Measured from the cysteine to the phenylalanine, the CDR3 is 13 residues long. The entry retains the CDR3 DNA only, 39 bases that are in frame from base 1. The germline V gene encodes CDR1 SEHNR and CDR2 FQNEAQ (reference sequence). The CDR3 regions of human TCRbeta chains were subjected to immunosequencing. For the original study's pipeline: TCRs in the repertoires were matched against a reference library of SARS-CoV-2-specific TCRs that had been generated with the MIRA antigen-specificity platform. Breadth was defined as the fraction of unique TCRs that were SARS-CoV-2-associated, and depth was defined as the fraction of total T cells that were SARS-CoV-2-associated. Using the MIRA data, every spike-specific TCR was mapped to the spike region that the TCR reacted to and assigned to either a CD4 or a CD8 class. Log10-transformed breadth and depth values were compared by one-way ANOVA with Sidak's multiple comparisons tests. Here the immuneACCESS table is served through TCRdb, limited to in-frame sequences with V and J called. Missing clones are a known gap in these copies; in checked studies unresolved V genes cover under half, and the rest lacks a known reason. V and J calls and clone size are as listed in that table; D and trimming were resolved from the DNA. The sample contains roughly 160,000 clones, 80% to 90% of them found a single time. 6.9% of the sample belongs to the ten largest clones.

The sequence derives from an adult in good health. The V and J genes are TRBV7-9 and TRBJ1-5; the D gene remains uncertain. Specimen: peripheral blood, collected on day 0 of AZD1222 vaccination. For the CDR3, the sequence is CASSLEVNQPQHF. The DNA sequence is as follows: TGTGCCAGCAGCTTAGAGGTCAATCAGCCCCAGCATTTT.